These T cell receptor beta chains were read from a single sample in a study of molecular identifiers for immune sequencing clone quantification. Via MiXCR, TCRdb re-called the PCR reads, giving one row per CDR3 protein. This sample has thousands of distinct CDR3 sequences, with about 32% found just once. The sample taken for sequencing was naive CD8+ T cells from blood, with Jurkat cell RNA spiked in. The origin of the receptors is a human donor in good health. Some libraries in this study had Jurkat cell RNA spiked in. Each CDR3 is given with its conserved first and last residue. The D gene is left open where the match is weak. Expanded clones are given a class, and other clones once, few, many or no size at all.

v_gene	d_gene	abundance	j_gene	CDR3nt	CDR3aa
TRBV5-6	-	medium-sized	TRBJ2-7	TGTGCCAGCAGCTTAGGCTCCGGCCTGCAGTACTTC	CASSLGSGLQYF
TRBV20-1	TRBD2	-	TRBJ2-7	TGCAGTGCTAGAGAAGTGGCTAGCGGATCCTACAAGCAGTACTTC	CSAREVASGSYKQYF
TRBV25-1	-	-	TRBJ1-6	TGTGCCAGCAGTGGGGGACGGGCTAATCCACCCCTCCACTTT	CASSGGRANPPLHF
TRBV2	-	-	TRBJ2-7	TGTGCCAGCAGTGAGGGTCAGAACTCCTACGAGCAGTACTTC	CASSEGQNSYEQYF
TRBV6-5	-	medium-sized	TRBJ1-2	TGTGCCAGCAGTTACAATACAGGAGGGTCCTACACCTTC	CASSYNTGGSYTF
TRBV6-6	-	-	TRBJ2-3	TGTGCCAGCAGTTACTCTCTTAGGACTGAGGGCACAGATTCGCAGTATTTT	CASSYSLRTEGTDSQYF
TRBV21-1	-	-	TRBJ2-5	TGTGCCAGCAGCCCATGGCGGGGTCAAGAGCCCCAGTACTTC	CASSPWRGQEPQYF
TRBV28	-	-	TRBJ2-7	TGTGCCAGCAGTTTGCGTCCGCTCTACGAGCAGTACTTC	CASSLRPLYEQYF
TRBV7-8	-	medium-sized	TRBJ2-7	TGTGCCAGCAGCTCCCCACCTGTTCAGTACTTC	CASSSPPVQYF
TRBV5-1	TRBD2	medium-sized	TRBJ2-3	TGCGCCAGCAGCTTGGCCTACTCCGGACTAGCGGGTACAGCAGATACGCAGTATTTT	CASSLAYSGLAGTADTQYF
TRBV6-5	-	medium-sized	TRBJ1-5	TGTGCCAGCACGGGACTCTATACCTTCGAGGTTAAGCCCCAGCATTTT	CASTGLYTFEVKPQHF
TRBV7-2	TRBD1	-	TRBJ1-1	TGTGCCAGCGGTCGACAGGGAAGGGCTGAAGCTTTCTTT	CASGRQGRAEAFF
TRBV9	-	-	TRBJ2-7	TGTGCCAGCAGCCAAGGGATAGGGGTCGAGCAGTACTTC	CASSQGIGVEQYF
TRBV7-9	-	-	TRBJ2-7	TGTGCCGGCAGTCTAGGGGGGGCGCCTTACGAGCAGTACTTC	CAGSLGGAPYEQYF
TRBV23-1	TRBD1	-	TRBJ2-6	TGCGCCAGCAGTCCAAATCGGACAGGGTGGCGTTTCTCTGGGGCCAACGTCCTGACTTTC	CASSPNRTGWRFSGANVLTF
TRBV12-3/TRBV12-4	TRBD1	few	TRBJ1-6	TGTGCCAGCAGTACTTCTGCCGGGACAGTTTTTAGTTCACCCCTCCACTTT	CASSTSAGTVFSSPLHF
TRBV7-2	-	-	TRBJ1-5	TGTGCCAGCAGCTTAGCCTACGGGGCCAGCAATCAGCCCCAGCATTTT	CASSLAYGASNQPQHF
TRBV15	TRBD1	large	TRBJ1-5	TGTGCCACCAGCAGAGGACCGGGACAGGTTTACCAAAATCAGCCCCAGCATTTT	CATSRGPGQVYQNQPQHF
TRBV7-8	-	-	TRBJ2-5	TGTGCCAGCTGCTTAGGGCGCCTCACGCAAGAGACCCAGTACTTC	CASCLGRLTQETQYF
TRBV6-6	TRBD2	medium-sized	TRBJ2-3	TGTGCCAGCTCGCCGGGACTAGCCCCAGATACGCAGTATTTT	CASSPGLAPDTQYF
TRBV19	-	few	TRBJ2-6	TGTGCCAGTAGCCCCGACAACTCTGGGGCCAACGTCCTGACTTTC	CASSPDNSGANVLTF
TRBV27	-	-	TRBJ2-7	TGTGCCAGCAGATTATCGCCAGGAAGGTACGAGCAGTACTTC	CASRLSPGRYEQYF
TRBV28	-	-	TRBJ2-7	TGTGCCAGCAGTGTCTCCCTCTACGAGCAGTACTTC	CASSVSLYEQYF
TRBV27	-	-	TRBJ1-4	TGTGCCAGCAGTTTAAGCCAGGCGACAACTAATGAAAAACTGTTTTTT	CASSLSQATTNEKLFF
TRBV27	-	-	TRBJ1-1	TGTGCCAGCCATCGGCGTGATGAAGCTTTCTTT	CASHRRDEAFF
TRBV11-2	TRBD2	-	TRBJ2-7	TGTGCCAGCAGCTTAGTCCGGGCGGGGGACCCCTACGAGCAGTACTTC	CASSLVRAGDPYEQYF
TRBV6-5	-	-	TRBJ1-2	TGTGCCAGCAGTTACGACTTTTTGCGGTACACCTTC	CASSYDFLRYTF
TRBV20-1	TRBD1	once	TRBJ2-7	TGCAGTGCTGGACAGGCAGGGAACGAGCAGTACTTC	CSAGQAGNEQYF
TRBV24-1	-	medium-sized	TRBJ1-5	TGTGCCACCAGTGATTTAAGGAGCAATCAGCCCCAGCATTTT	CATSDLRSNQPQHF
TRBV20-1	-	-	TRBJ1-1	TGCAGTGCTCCAAGAATTGGCACTGAAGCTTTCTTT	CSAPRIGTEAFF
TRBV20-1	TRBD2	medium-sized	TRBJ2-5	TGCAGTGCTAGTGTCCTAGCGGGACAAGAGACCCAGTACTTC	CSASVLAGQETQYF
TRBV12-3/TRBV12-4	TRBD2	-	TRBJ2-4	TGTGCCAGCAGCTGGGGGGGGGGCAAAAACATTCAGTACTTC	CASSWGGGKNIQYF
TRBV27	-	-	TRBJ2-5	TGTGCCAGCAGTTTCGGGGGACCCGGAGAGACCCAGTACTTC	CASSFGGPGETQYF
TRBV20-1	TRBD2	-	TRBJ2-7	TGCAGTGCTAGGCCACTAGCGGGAGCCTCCTACGAGCAGTACTTC	CSARPLAGASYEQYF
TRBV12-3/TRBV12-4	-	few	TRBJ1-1	TGTGCCAGCACTCCGACAGGATTAGAGTTCTCTGAAGCTTTCTTT	CASTPTGLEFSEAFF
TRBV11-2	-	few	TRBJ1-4	TGTGCCAGCAGCTTATGGTCAGGGGTGAAGGAAAAACTGTTTTTT	CASSLWSGVKEKLFF
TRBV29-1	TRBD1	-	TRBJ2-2	TGCAGCGCCCCCGACAGGGATGGGGCCGGGGAGCTGTTTTTT	CSAPDRDGAGELFF